This T cell receptor (beta chain) was retrieved from a study of regulatory T cells in long-lasting Graves disease. Overall study context: For under 3 months, newly diagnosed Graves' patients had been taking antithyroid drugs. Overall study results and limits: TRBV28, TRBJ1-2 and TRBJ2-5 emerged as the favored segments in persistent disease.

Libraries of TCR beta came from iRepertoire HTBI primers plus Arm-PCR of CDR3 regions. MiXCR, run by TCRdb on the multiplex PCR reads, gives a single entry per CDR3 protein. Among a few hundred thousand distinct CDR3 sequences listed, 12% were seen once. The V and J ends lost 5 bases and 3 bases, in that order; junction bases with no gene match: 8. This CDR3 region has 15 residues. Germline CDR1 and CDR2: PRHDT and FYEKMQ (reference sequence). Time point specified: newly diagnosed GD, antithyroid drugs for less than 3 months. From PBMCs, RNA was extracted and then used to make the TCR library. This clonotype was seen ten or more times. Its antigen is unknown. The same sample was also used in a study of T cells in Graves' hyperthyroidism and ophthalmopathy.

The source material was peripheral blood mononuclear cells (PBMCs), sampled at new diagnosis, from a patient treated with antithyroid drugs. The chain joins TRBV13 to TRBJ1-1; TRBD1 matches 8 bases. This receptor was taken from a woman in her late teens or twenties with Graves disease. The DNA for the CDR3 is TGTGCCAGCAGCACACCGGGACAGGATCACACTGAAGCTTTCTTT. Residues: CASSTPGQDHTEAFF.